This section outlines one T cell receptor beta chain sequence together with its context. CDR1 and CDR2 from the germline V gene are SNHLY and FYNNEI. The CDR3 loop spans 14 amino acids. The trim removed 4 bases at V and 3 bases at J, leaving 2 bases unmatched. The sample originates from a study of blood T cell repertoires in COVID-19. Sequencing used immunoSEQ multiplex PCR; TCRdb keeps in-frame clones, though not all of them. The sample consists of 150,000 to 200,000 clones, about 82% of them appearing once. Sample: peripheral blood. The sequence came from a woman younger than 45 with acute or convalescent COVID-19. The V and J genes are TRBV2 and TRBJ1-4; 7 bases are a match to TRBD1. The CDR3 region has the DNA TGTGCCAGCAGTGGGGACAGAGCTAATGAAAAACTGTTTTTT. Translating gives CASSGDRANEKLFF.